The 30 T cell receptor beta chains below all came from one sample that was sequenced in a study of cytomegalovirus exposure and HLA in healthy donors. PCR primers comprised 60 Vbeta and 13 Jbeta primers. Method: immunoSEQ multiplex PCR; TCRdb's copy keeps in-frame clones and lacks some. This sample has roughly 74,000 clones; 78% occur once, and the top ten carry around 1.5%. The sample was PBMCs. The receptors originated from a man aged 35 to 55 in good health and CMV-seronegative.

This clone is a singleton in its sample. Here the CDR3 reads CASSKGQTNEKLFF. For the CDR3, the DNA is TGTGCCAGCAGCAAGGGACAGACTAATGAAAAACTGTTTTTT. The J gene is TRBJ1-4, the V gene TRBV11-2; 7 nucleotides match TRBD1. From germline, CDR1 is SGHAT and CDR2 FQNNGV. This CDR3 is 14 amino acids long. V shed 5 bases and J 2 bases; nucleotides not matched to a gene: 2. The full variable domain, in which reference TRBV11-2 and TRBJ1-4 provide the parts outside the CDR3, is EAGVAQSPRYKIIEKRQSVAFWCNPISGHATLYWYQQILGQGPKLLIQFQNNGVVDDSQLPKDRFSAERLKGVDSTLKIQPAKLEDSAVYLCASSKGQTNEKLFFGSGTQLSVL.

The chain recombines TRBV5-1 with TRBJ1-5; the D is unclear. The CDR3 runs 13 residues. With 1 base removed from V and 3 bases from J, the gap between germline ends came to 5 bases. Germline V gene data show CDR1 as SGHRS and CDR2 as YFSETQ. The chain's CDR3 is CASSLHNNQPQHF. CDR3 DNA: TGCGCCAGCAGCTTGCACAACAATCAGCCCCAGCATTTT.

The rearrangement uses TRBV5-4 and TRBJ2-2; TRBD1 matches at 10 bases. CDR3 length equals 15 residues. Trimming at V came to 3 bases and at J to 5 bases, leaving 4 bases not matched to a gene. CDR1 and CDR2 (germline): SGHNT, YYREEE (reference sequence). The DNA of the CDR3 is TGTGCCAGCAGCTCGGGACAGGGGAGGACCGGGGAGCTGTTTTTT. Translation gives CASSSGQGRTGELFF.

The rearrangement links TRBV6-5 to TRBJ1-2, with no clear D. CDR1 is MNHEY, CDR2 SVGAGI, per germline. V was shortened by 11 bases and J by 5 bases, with 12 bases between the two germline ends. The CDR3 contains 11 residues. The CDR3 sequence: CACRERYGYTF. CDR3 DNA: TGTGCCTGCCGGGAGCGATATGGCTACACCTTC.

The chain employs TRBV11-3 and TRBJ2-7; the match to TRBD1 covers 7 bases. Unmatched junction bases numbered 1, after V lost 1 base and J lost 1 base. Germline V gene lookup returns CDR1 SGHNT and CDR2 YENEEA. The CDR3 consists of 14 residues. The CDR3 DNA reads TGTGCCAGCAGCTTAGGGACAGGATCCTACGAGCAGTACTTC. This encodes CASSLGTGSYEQYF.

V is TRBV2 and J is TRBJ1-5, with a weak D call TRBD1 (5 bases). Trimming removed 6 bases from V and 5 bases from J, with 11 bases in between. In germline, CDR1 is SNHLY, CDR2 FYNNEI. The length of the CDR3 is 13 residues. CDR3 amino acids: CASSLTGDQPQHF. The CDR3 bases are TGTGCCAGCAGCCTGACGGGGGATCAGCCCCAGCATTTT.

The chain uses TRBV7-2 and TRBJ1-5; perhaps TRBD1 as D (5 bases). The CDR3 totals 15 residues. Deletions cut 4 bases from V and 7 bases from J, with 17 bases between. Germline V gene lookup returns CDR1 SGHTA and CDR2 FQGNSA. The CDR3 coding sequence is TGTGCCAGCAGCTCCTATGTCAGGGCGGACCAGCCCCAGCATTTT. Residues: CASSSYVRADQPQHF.

The chain is built from TRBV19 and TRBJ2-7; 9 bases agree with TRBD1. The germline V gene has CDR1 LNHDA and CDR2 SQIVND (reference sequence). Trimming cost V 6 bases and J 5 bases; bases outside gene matches: 11. The length of the CDR3 is 15 residues. CDR3 protein: CASRPTPDRGHEQYF. CDR3 coding DNA: TGTGCCAGTAGACCAACTCCGGACAGGGGCCACGAGCAGTACTTC. The variable domain in full, with the rest retrieved from reference TRBV19 and TRBJ2-7, is DGGITQSPKYLFRKEGQNVTLSCEQNLNHDAMYWYRQDPGQGLRLIYYSQIVNDFQKGDIAEGYSVSREKKESFPLTVTSAQKNPTAFYLCASRPTPDRGHEQYFGPGTRLTVT.

The chain employs TRBV2 and TRBJ2-1, with 8 bases aligning to TRBD1. Germline V gives CDR1 SNHLY, CDR2 FYNNEI. Trimming cost V 2 bases and J 3 bases; bases outside gene matches: 3. This CDR3 comprises 15 residues. CDR3 bases: TGTGCCAGCAGTGAACGGGACAGGATCTACAATGAGCAGTTCTTC. Its translation: CASSERDRIYNEQFF. Looking up the rest from reference TRBV2 and TRBJ2-1 gives the full variable domain: EPEVTQTPSHQVTQMGQEVILRCVPISNHLYFYWYRQILGQKVEFLVSFYNNEISEKSEIFDDQFSVERPDGSNFTLKIRSTKLEDSAMYFCASSERDRIYNEQFFGPGTRLTVL.

The CDR3, as DNA: TGTGCCAGCAGTTCCCTAGGACAGGGGGTTAGCAATCAGCCCCAGCATTTT. Protein product: CASSSLGQGVSNQPQHF. The chain recombines TRBV28 with TRBJ1-5; 10 bases align to TRBD1. CDR1 is MDHEN, CDR2 SYDVKM, per germline. The CDR3 runs to 17 residues. V trimming: 4 bases; J trimming: 0 bases; junction bases outside the gene matches: 6.

This chain uses TRBV6-1 with TRBJ2-2, with TRBD2 as a possible D gene (6 bases). The germline CDR1 and CDR2 sequences are MNHNS and SASEGT. Trimming removed 6 bases from V and 1 base from J, with 6 bases in between. CDR3 length: 13 amino acids. For the CDR3, the DNA is TGTGCCAGCAGGCGGGAGAACACCGGGGAGCTGTTTTTT. Amino acids: CASRRENTGELFF.

The CDR3 DNA reads as TGTGCCAGCAGCCAAGGCATGGGCGGGAGCACTGCAGGCGAGCAGTACTTC. Translation gives CASSQGMGGSTAGEQYF. The J gene is TRBJ2-7, the V gene TRBV4-2, with 7 bases fitting TRBD2. Trimming took 1 base from V and 6 from J; bases not matched to a gene: 15. Germline V CDR1 and CDR2: LGHNA, YNFKEQ. This CDR3 spans 17 amino acids.

J is TRBJ2-1 and V is TRBV11-2; D is perhaps TRBD1 (6 bases). The germline CDR1 and CDR2 sequences are SGHAT and FQNNGV. V lost 5 bases and J 6 bases, leaving 14 bases between the germline ends. The CDR3 extends over 14 amino acids. CDR3 protein: CASSPGQQANEQFF. The CDR3 region has the DNA TGTGCCAGCAGCCCCGGACAGCAGGCCAATGAGCAGTTCTTC.

The chain carries TRBV13 and TRBJ2-1; D unclear. The CDR3 has 15 residues. V was pared by 6 bases and J by 0 bases, with 12 bases between. Per germline, CDR1 PRHDT and CDR2 FYEKMQ (reference sequence). In DNA, the CDR3 is TGTGCCAGCAGACCCCGCGAGAGCTCCTACAATGAGCAGTTCTTC. It encodes CASRPRESSYNEQFF. Full variable domain (missing parts from reference TRBV13 and TRBJ2-1): AAGVIQSPRHLIKEKRETATLKCYPIPRHDTVYWYQQGPGQDPQFLISFYEKMQSDKGSIPDRFSAQQFSDYHSELNMSSLELGDSALYFCASRPRESSYNEQFFGPGTRLTVL.

This clone has only a few counts. The chain links TRBV2 to TRBJ2-2; D perhaps matches TRBD2 (6 bases). V lost 4 bases to trimming and J lost 6 bases, with 18 bases between them. CDR3 length: 16 amino acids. Germline CDR1 and CDR2: SNHLY and FYNNEI. The CDR3 spells CASSAVQAGSAGELFF. The CDR3 nucleotides are TGTGCCAGCAGTGCCGTGCAGGCGGGGAGCGCCGGGGAGCTGTTTTTT.

This chain links TRBV5-6 with TRBJ1-3, with TRBD1 matching 7 bases. The CDR3 is 16 amino acids. Germline V gene lookup returns CDR1 SGHDT and CDR2 YYEEEE. The ends lost 4 bases at V and 0 bases at J; junction bases unmatched: 7. This CDR3 reads CASSLDRTSSGNTIYF. The CDR3 bases are TGTGCCAGCAGCCTGGACAGGACGAGCTCTGGAAACACCATATATTTT.

The chain recombines TRBV18 with TRBJ2-3; 7 bases match TRBD1. Looked up from germline, CDR1 is KGHSH and CDR2 is LQKENI. This CDR3 comprises 17 residues. V dropped 3 bases and J dropped 0; count of bases not matched to a gene: 9. CDR3 nucleotides: TGTGCCAGCTCACCCATACCCGGGACAGACAGCACAGATACGCAGTATTTT. Its translation is CASSPIPGTDSTDTQYF.

This sequence joins TRBV11-2 and TRBJ1-1, with 7 positions matching TRBD1. V dropped 0 bases and J dropped 1; count of bases not matched to a gene: 5. Germline V gene lookup returns CDR1 SGHAT and CDR2 FQNNGV. This CDR3 has 16 residues. The CDR3 coding sequence is TGTGCCAGCAGCTTAGAATGGGGGACAGCGAACACTGAAGCTTTCTTT. Its translation is CASSLEWGTANTEAFF.

This chain connects TRBV7-3 to TRBJ2-3; D may be TRBD2 (5 bases). The germline V and J ends were trimmed by 1 base and 0 bases, with 11 bases remaining between them. The CDR3 runs to 16 residues. CDR1 and CDR2 from the germline V gene are SGHTA and FQGTGA. The CDR3 DNA is TGTGCCAGCAGCTTAATTGCTAGCAGTAGCACAGATACGCAGTATTTT. Encoded protein: CASSLIASSSTDTQYF.

The chain employs TRBV19 and TRBJ2-5; the D is unclear. The tail of the sequence fits TRBJ2-7 better, so the J call may be wrong. This CDR3 comprises 13 residues. The V gene's germline CDR1 is LNHDA and CDR2 SQIVND (reference sequence). The chain's CDR3 is CASTVGQNYEQYF. The CDR3 nucleotides are TGTGCCAGTACGGTTGGCCAAAACTACGAGCAGTACTTC.

This clone was seen only a few times. The chain carries TRBV19 and TRBJ1-5, with 8 bases fitting TRBD1. The CDR3 loop spans 14 amino acids. J lost 8 bases, V lost 4 bases, and 7 bases had no gene match. Germline CDR1 and CDR2: LNHDA and SQIVND (reference sequence). CDR3 amino acids: CASSTLQGEKPQHF. In DNA, the CDR3 is TGTGCCAGTAGTACGTTACAGGGGGAGAAGCCCCAGCATTTT.

As regards this clone: The junction shows a germline mismatch at one end, possibly a read error. The V and J genes are TRBV7-7 and TRBJ1-5, with 7 bases fitting TRBD1. From germline, CDR1 is SSHAT and CDR2 FNYEAQ (reference sequence). The CDR3 has 14 residues. CDR3: CASSIRQGQQPQHF. The CDR3 nucleotides read TGTGCTAGCAGCATCCGACAGGGCCAGCAGCCCCAGCATTTT.

This chain connects TRBV5-1 to TRBJ2-7, with D unresolved. Looked up from germline, CDR1 is SGHRS and CDR2 is YFSETQ. V was trimmed by 3 bases and J by 4 bases, leaving 17 bases between them. The CDR3 loop spans 15 amino acids. The CDR3 DNA is TGCGCCAGCAGCTATAGAAGCCTCGGTCAATACGAGCAGTACTTC. This gives the protein CASSYRSLGQYEQYF.

This CDR3 reads CASSESGGGNQPQHF. DNA of the CDR3: TGTGCCAGCAGTGAAAGCGGCGGTGGGAATCAGCCCCAGCATTTT. The chain is built from TRBV2 and TRBJ1-5; D is uncertain. Germline V gene sequence: CDR1 SNHLY, CDR2 FYNNEI. The V gene lost 2 bases and the J gene lost 4 bases, with 12 bases spanning the gap. This CDR3 comprises 15 residues.

The V call is TRBV7-2, the J call TRBJ1-1; D remains unclear. V lost 1 base and J 8 bases, leaving 8 bases between the germline ends. CDR1 and CDR2 (germline): SGHTA, FQGNSA. The CDR3 covers 12 residues. The CDR3 loop reads CASSLDYGEAFF. The CDR3 DNA follows: TGTGCCAGCAGCTTAGATTACGGGGAAGCTTTCTTT.

The chain uses TRBV2 and TRBJ2-3; 10 bases line up with TRBD2. The CDR3 covers 14 residues. Germline values: CDR1 SNHLY, CDR2 FYNNEI. The ends lost 7 bases at V and 6 bases at J; junction bases unmatched: 7. CDR3 amino acids: CASIRTSGTDTQYF. CDR3 bases: TGTGCCAGCATACGAACTAGCGGGACCGATACGCAGTATTTT. Using reference TRBV2 and TRBJ2-3 for the parts outside the CDR3, the full variable domain is EPEVTQTPSHQVTQMGQEVILRCVPISNHLYFYWYRQILGQKVEFLVSFYNNEISEKSEIFDDQFSVERPDGSNFTLKIRSTKLEDSAMYFCASIRTSGTDTQYFGPGTRLTVL.

Here the CDR3 reads CSVRQEGFEFF. The CDR3 bases are TGCAGCGTTCGTCAGGAGGGGTTTGAGTTCTTC. The chain is built from TRBV29-1 and TRBJ2-1, with D maybe TRBD2 (6 bases). The CDR3 length is 11 residues. Germline assignment: CDR1 SQVTM and CDR2 ANQGSEA. The ends were cut back, 5 bases at V and 14 bases at J, with 16 bases in the middle.

The chain links TRBV5-1 to TRBJ2-5; D is possibly TRBD2 (6 bases). Trimming left V 0 bases short and J 5 bases short, with 14 bases between. Germline CDR1 SGHRS, CDR2 YFSETQ. The CDR3 is 15 residues long. The CDR3 is CASSLDGGAVETQYF. The CDR3 coding sequence is TGCGCCAGCAGCTTGGACGGGGGAGCAGTGGAGACCCAGTACTTC.

The chain carries TRBV5-4 and TRBJ2-1; D is ambiguous. CDR1 is SGHNT, CDR2 YYREEE, per germline (reference sequence). Trimming took 4 bases from V and 6 from J, leaving 11 bases between them. The CDR3 spans 13 residues. The CDR3 nucleotides read TGTGCCAGCAGCCCGGCTCTAGGCAATGAGCAGTTCTTC. The encoded protein is CASSPALGNEQFF. Complete variable domain (other parts from reference TRBV5-4 and TRBJ2-1): ETGVTQSPTHLIKTRGQQVTLRCSSQSGHNTVSWYQQALGQGPQFIFQYYREEENGRGNFPPRFSGLQFPNYSSELNVNALELDDSALYLCASSPALGNEQFFGPGTRLTVL.

This clone was recorded once. The chain recombines TRBV13 with TRBJ2-3; perhaps TRBD2 as D (6 bases). V lost 0 bases to trimming and J lost 3 bases, with 13 bases between them. The CDR3 covers 16 residues. The germline V gene has CDR1 PRHDT and CDR2 FYEKMQ (reference sequence). CDR3 protein: CASSLGRGGETDTQYF. The CDR3 nucleotides read TGTGCCAGCAGCTTAGGGCGTGGCGGGGAGACAGATACGCAGTATTTT.